This T cell receptor (beta chain) was sequenced during a study of blood T cell repertoires in COVID-19. Study background: The study drew acute and convalescent COVID-19 samples from the United States, Italy and Spain.

Germline lookup yields CDR1 SGHDT and CDR2 YYEEEE. There are 14 residues in the CDR3. Between the trimmed V and J ends, which lost 3 bases and 8 bases, there was a span of 17 bases. While infection was still active, Seattle patients were enrolled and then followed longitudinally. In the original analysis: Estimates of nucleated cell counts were drawn from the amplification of reference gene primers. The protocol was immunoSEQ multiplex PCR, while the TCRdb copy is restricted to in-frame clones and leaves out a portion. That table is the source of V, J and clone size, and D and trimming were worked out from the DNA. This table has approximately 270,000 clones, more than 65% appearing once.

The chain carries TRBV5-6 and TRBJ1-2; the D gene is possibly TRBD1 (5 bases). The clonotype was recovered from a person between 70 and 80 years old with COVID-19, enrolled during active disease. The sequenced material came from peripheral blood. For the CDR3, the DNA is TGTGCCAGCAGCTGGGGACTCCACGGGGAAGGCTACACCTTC. The encoded protein is CASSWGLHGEGYTF.